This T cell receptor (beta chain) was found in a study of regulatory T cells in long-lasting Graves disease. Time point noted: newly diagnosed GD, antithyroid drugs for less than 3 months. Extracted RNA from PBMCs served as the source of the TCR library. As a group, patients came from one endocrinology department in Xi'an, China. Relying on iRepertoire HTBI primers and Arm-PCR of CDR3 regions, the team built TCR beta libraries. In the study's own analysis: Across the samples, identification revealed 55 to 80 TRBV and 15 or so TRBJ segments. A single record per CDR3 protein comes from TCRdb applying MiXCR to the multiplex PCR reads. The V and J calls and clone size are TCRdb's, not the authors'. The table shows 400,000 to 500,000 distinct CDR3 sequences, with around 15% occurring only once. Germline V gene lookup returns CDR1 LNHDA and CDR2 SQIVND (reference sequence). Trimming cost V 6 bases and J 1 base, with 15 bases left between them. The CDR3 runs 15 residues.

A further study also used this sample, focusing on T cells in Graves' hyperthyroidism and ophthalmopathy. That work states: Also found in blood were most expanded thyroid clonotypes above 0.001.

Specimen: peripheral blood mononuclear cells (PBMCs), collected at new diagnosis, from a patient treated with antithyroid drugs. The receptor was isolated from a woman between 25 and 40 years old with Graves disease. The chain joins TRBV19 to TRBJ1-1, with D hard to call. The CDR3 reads CASRRGGLSNTEAFF. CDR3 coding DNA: TGTGCCAGTAGACGGGGAGGGCTCTCGAACACTGAAGCTTTCTTT.